The 4 T cell receptor beta chains given below trace back to one sample, sequenced in a study of shared clonotypes between healthy human individuals. Sequenced by immunoSEQ multiplex PCR; TCRdb stores in-frame clones only, minus some. The sample contains about 650,000 clones, over 95% of which appear only once. Selected positively for CCR7 and CD45RO-negative, naive CD8 cells excluded terminally differentiated effector memory CD45RA+ cells. The sample was naive CD8+ T cells sorted from blood. The receptors were gathered from a woman in her 30s in good health.

The V and J genes are TRBV10-3 and TRBJ2-7; TRBD2 aligns across 9 bases. Germline CDR1 and CDR2: ENHRY and SYGVKD. This CDR3 has 20 residues. The J segment lost 4 bases and the V segment lost 0 bases, leaving 19 bases of the junction unmatched. CDR3 nucleotides: TGTGCCATCAGTGAGTCGGAAGCCAGCGGGAGGTTGTTTTTGGGATACGAGCAGTACTTC. Encoded protein: CAISESEASGRLFLGYEQYF.

V and J are TRBV5-4 and TRBJ2-1; 12 bases fit TRBD1. The CDR3 loop spans 17 amino acids. CDR1 is SGHNT, CDR2 YYREEE, per germline (reference sequence). Trimming cost V 0 bases and J 2 bases; bases outside gene matches: 3. CDR3 region: CASSLGDRGPPYNEQFF. In nucleotides, the CDR3 is TGTGCCAGCAGCTTGGGGGACAGGGGGCCTCCCTACAATGAGCAGTTCTTC.

This chain joins TRBV28 and TRBJ2-1; D gene ambiguous. V lost 6 bases, J lost 5 bases, and 5 bases lay in between. The CDR3 runs 11 residues. Germline V gives CDR1 MDHEN, CDR2 SYDVKM. In nucleotides, the CDR3 is TGTGCCAGCAGGTCCAACAATGAGCAGTTCTTC. Translation gives CASRSNNEQFF.

V and J are TRBV28 and TRBJ2-2, with a tentative D call TRBD1 (6 bases). This CDR3 comprises 14 residues. Trimming took off 6 bases at V and 5 bases at J, with 13 bases between the two ends. The germline CDR1 and CDR2 sequences are MDHEN and SYDVKM. The DNA for the CDR3 is TGTGCCAGCAGGGGGGCTGGGGGTACCGGGGAGCTGTTTTTT. Amino acid sequence: CASRGAGGTGELFF. Together with reference TRBV28 and TRBJ2-2, the CDR3 gives the full variable domain: DVKVTQSSRYLVKRTGEKVFLECVQDMDHENMFWYRQDPGLGLRLIYFSYDVKMKEKGDIPEGYSVSREKKERFSLILESASTNQTSMYLCASRGAGGTGELFFGEGSRLTVL.